A single T cell receptor (beta chain) is shown here with its context. As yet, its antigen is unknown. Assay used: immunoSEQ multiplex PCR; TCRdb lists only in-frame clones, some missing. Of roughly 190,000 clones listed, roughly 93% are singletons. This record belongs to a study of T cell responses to AZD1222 COVID-19 vaccine. This CDR3 is 11 amino acids long. V lost 3 bases, J lost 3 bases, and 3 bases lay in between. Germline lookup yields CDR1 MNHNS and CDR2 SASEGT. The study, taken as a whole, reports: Nearly half of spike-specific TCRs reportedly target variant regions that are unmutated in the B.1.351 and B.1.1.7 variants. White British people made up most donors, females outnumbered males, and clonal diversity was possibly underestimated.

This sample comprised peripheral blood, obtained on day 0 of AZD1222 vaccination. This TCR was sampled from an adult in good health. The rearrangement links TRBV6-1 to TRBJ2-7; D gene ambiguous. CDR3 DNA: TGTGCCAGCAGTGACAACTACGAGCAGTACTTC. Its protein is CASSDNYEQYF.